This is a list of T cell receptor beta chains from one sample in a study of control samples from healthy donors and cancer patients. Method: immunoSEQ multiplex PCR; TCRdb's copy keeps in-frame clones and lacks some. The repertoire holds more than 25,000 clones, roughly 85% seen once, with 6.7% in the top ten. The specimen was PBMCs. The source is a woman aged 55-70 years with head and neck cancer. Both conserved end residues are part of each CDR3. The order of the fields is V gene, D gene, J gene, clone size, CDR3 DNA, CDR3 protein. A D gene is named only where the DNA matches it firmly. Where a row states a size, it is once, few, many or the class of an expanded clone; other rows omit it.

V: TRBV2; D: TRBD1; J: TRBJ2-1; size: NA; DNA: TGTGCCAGCAGACCCGGGACAGGGTACTACAATGAGCAGTTCTTC; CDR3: CASRPGTGYYNEQFF
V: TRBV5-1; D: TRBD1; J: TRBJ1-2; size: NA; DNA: TGCGCCAGCAGCCCTGGACAGGGGGTTATATTGTATGGCTACACCTTC; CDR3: CASSPGQGVILYGYTF
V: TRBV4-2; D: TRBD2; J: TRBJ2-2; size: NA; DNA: TGTGCCAGCAGCCAAGGGGGACTTGCGGGAGTCACCGGGGAGCTGTTTTTT; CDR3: CASSQGGLAGVTGELFF
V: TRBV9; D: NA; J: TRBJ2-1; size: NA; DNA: TGTGCCAGCAGCGTAGCGGCTCTATCCGGCTCTCGCTCCTACAATGAGCAGTTCTTC; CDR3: CASSVAALSGSRSYNEQFF
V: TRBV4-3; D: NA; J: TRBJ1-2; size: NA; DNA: TGCGCCAGCAGGTCCGGCGCTAACAACTATGGCTACACCTTC; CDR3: CASRSGANNYGYTF
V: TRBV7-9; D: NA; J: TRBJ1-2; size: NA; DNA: TGTGCCAGCAGCTTAGGACAGGCAGGCTACACCTTC; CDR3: CASSLGQAGYTF
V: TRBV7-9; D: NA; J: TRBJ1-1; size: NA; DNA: TGTGCCAGCAGCTTCGCGGGGACATCCGGTGGGACTGAAGCTTTCTTT; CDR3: CASSFAGTSGGTEAFF
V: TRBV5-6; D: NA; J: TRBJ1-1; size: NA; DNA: TGTGCCAGCAGCTCGGGCCCCGGGGGAACTGAAGCTTTCTTT; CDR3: CASSSGPGGTEAFF
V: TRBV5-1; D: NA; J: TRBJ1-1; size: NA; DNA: TGCGCCAGCAGCGTCGGGGACGGGGCCACTGAAGCTTTCTTT; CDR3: CASSVGDGATEAFF
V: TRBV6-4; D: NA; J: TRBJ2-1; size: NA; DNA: TGTGCCAGCAGTGAGGAGCCAGGGTCGGCCAATGAGCAGTTCTTC; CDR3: CASSEEPGSANEQFF
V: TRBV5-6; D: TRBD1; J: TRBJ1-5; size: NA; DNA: TGTGCCAGCAGCTTGCTTGGTACAGGGGCGAATCAGCCCCAGCATTTT; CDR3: CASSLLGTGANQPQHF
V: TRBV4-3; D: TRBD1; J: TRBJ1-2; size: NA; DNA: TGCGCCAGCAGCCAAGACGGACAGGGGATCTATGGCTACACCTTC; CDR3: CASSQDGQGIYGYTF
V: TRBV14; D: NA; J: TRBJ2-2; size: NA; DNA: TGTGCCAGCAGCCTAGGGGGTAATACCGGGGAGCTGTTTTTT; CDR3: CASSLGGNTGELFF
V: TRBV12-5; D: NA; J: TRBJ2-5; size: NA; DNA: TGTGCTAGTGGTTTGGGGGGGGCCCGTCCCGATGAGACCCAGTACTTC; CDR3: CASGLGGARPDETQYF
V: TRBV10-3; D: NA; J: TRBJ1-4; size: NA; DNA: TGTGCCATCAGGGCAGGGTTGCGTGAAAAACTGTTTTTT; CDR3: CAIRAGLREKLFF
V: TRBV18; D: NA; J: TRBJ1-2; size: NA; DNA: TGTGCCAGCTCACCACCGAACACAGGGTCTAACTATGGCTACACCTTC; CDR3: CASSPPNTGSNYGYTF
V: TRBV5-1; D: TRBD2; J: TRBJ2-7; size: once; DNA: TGCGCCAGCAGCTTGTTGGTAGCGGGGGACTCCTACGAGCAGTACTTC; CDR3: CASSLLVAGDSYEQYF
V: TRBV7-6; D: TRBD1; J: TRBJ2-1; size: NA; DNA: TGTGCCAGCAGCTCCGCCAGGGGGACCTACAATGAGCAGTTCTTC; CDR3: CASSSARGTYNEQFF
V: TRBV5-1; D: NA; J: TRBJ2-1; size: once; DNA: TGCGCCAGCAGCCTGAAGGGCCCGAGTAGTGAGCAGTTCTTC; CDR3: CASSLKGPSSEQFF
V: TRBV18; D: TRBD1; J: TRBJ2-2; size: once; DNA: TGTGCCAGCTCACTCGGGACAGGGACTACCGGGGAGCTGTTTTTT; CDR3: CASSLGTGTTGELFF
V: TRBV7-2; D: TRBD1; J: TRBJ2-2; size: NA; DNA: TGTGCCAGCAGCGGGACAGGGGAGAACACCGGGGAGCTGTTTTTT; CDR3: CASSGTGENTGELFF
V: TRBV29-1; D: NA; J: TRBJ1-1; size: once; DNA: TGCAGCGTTGAAGGGGCAGGGCAGAACACTGAAGCTTTCTTT; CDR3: CSVEGAGQNTEAFF
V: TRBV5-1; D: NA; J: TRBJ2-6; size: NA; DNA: TGCGCCAGCAGCATACAACCCAGCTCTGGGGCCAACGTCCTGACTTTC; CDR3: CASSIQPSSGANVLTF
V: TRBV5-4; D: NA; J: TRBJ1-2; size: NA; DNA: TGTGCCAGCAGCTTGTCAGGAGGCAGGGGCTATGGCTACACCTTC; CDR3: CASSLSGGRGYGYTF
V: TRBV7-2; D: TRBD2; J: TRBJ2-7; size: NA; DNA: TGTGCCAGCAGCTCGACTAGCGGGAGCTCCTACGAGCAGTACTTC; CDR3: CASSSTSGSSYEQYF
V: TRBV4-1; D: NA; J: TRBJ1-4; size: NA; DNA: TGCGCCAGCAGCCAAGATGTAGCCGGGACTAATGAAAAACTGTTTTTT; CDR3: CASSQDVAGTNEKLFF
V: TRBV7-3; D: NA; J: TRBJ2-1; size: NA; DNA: TGTGCCAGCAGCACCTCGGCAGGCTTGAATGAGCAGTTCTTC; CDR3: CASSTSAGLNEQFF
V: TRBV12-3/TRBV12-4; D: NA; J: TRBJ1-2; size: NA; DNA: TGTGCCAGCGCTCTTAGAGGGTTCGGCTACACCTTC; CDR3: CASALRGFGYTF
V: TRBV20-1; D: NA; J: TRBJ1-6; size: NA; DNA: TGCAGTGCTAGTGACAGCGGCCGGAATAATTCACCCCTCCACTTT; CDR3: CSASDSGRNNSPLHF
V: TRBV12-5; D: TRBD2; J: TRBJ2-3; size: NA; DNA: TGTGCTAGTGGCGTGGCGGGAGCCACCACAGATACGCAGTATTTT; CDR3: CASGVAGATTDTQYF
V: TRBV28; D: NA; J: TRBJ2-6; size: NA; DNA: TGTGCCAGCAGTTTAGTCTTAGGAGGGTCAGGGGCCAACGTCCTGACTTTC; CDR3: CASSLVLGGSGANVLTF
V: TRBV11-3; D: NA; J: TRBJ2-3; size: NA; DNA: TGTGCCAGCAGTATTAGATCAGGCAGCACAGATACGCAGTATTTT; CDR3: CASSIRSGSTDTQYF
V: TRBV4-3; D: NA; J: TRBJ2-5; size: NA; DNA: TGCGCCAGCAGCCTAGGGGGTCAAGAGACCCAGTACTTC; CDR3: CASSLGGQETQYF
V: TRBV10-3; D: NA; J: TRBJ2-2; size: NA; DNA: TGTGCCATCAGCTTCCGGGCGAAGAACACCGGGGAGCTGTTTTTT; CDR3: CAISFRAKNTGELFF
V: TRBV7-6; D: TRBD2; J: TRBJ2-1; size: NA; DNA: TGTGCCAGCAGCTTAAGAAGAGCGGGAGCCTTTGATGAGCAGTTCTTC; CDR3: CASSLRRAGAFDEQFF
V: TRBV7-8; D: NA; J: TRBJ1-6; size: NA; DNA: TGTGCCAGCAGCTTAGGGGCAGGGAGAGATTCACCCCTCCACTTT; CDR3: CASSLGAGRDSPLHF
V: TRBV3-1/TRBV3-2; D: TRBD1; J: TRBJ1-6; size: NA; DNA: TGTGCCAGCAGCCCTACAGGGGTGAATAATTCACCCCTCCACTTT; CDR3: CASSPTGVNNSPLHF
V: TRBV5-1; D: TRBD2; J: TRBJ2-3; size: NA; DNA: TGCGCCAGCAGCCCTCGGAGGGGACTAGCGGGAGGGCCCGGAGATACGCAGTATTTT; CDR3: CASSPRRGLAGGPGDTQYF